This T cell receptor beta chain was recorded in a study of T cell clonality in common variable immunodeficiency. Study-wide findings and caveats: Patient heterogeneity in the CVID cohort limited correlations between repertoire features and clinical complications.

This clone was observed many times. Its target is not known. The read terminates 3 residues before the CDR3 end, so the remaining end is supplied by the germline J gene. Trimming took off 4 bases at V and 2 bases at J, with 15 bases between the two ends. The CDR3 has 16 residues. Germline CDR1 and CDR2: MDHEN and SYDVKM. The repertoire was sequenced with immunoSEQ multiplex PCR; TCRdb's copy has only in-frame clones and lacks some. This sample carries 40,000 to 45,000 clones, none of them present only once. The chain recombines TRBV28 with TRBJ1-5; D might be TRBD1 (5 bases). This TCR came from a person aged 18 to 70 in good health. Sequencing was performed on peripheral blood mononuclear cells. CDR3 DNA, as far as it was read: TGTGCCAGCAGTTCGGTGGCAGGGAGCGGCAATCAGCCC. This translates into CASSSVAGSGNQP. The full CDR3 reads CASSSVAGSGNQPQHF.